This TCR beta chain was sequenced in a study of regulatory T cells in long-lasting Graves disease. Study overall: The study counted Graves' disease as persistent given over 5 years of antithyroid drugs and positive TSH receptor antibodies. Findings and caveats of the study: Persistent Graves' patients showed less TCR diversity than newly diagnosed patients showed.

Per germline, CDR1 SQVTM and CDR2 ANQGSEA. The CDR3 contains 13 residues. The authors built TCR beta libraries using iRepertoire HTBI primers and Arm-PCR of CDR3 regions. TCRdb called the multiplex PCR reads again in MiXCR, with one record for every CDR3 protein. The table lists about half a million distinct CDR3 sequences, 20% to 25% of them singletons, with approximately 14% in the top ten. The table lists this clonotype with a few counts. Antigen unknown. Stated time point: persistent/refractory GD, antithyroid drugs over 5 years with positive TRAb. After RNA was extracted from PBMCs, the TCR library was made from it. Recruitment took place at an endocrinology department in Xi'an, China.

The material sequenced was peripheral blood mononuclear cells (PBMCs), taken when the disease was refractory, from a patient treated with antithyroid drugs. The sequence came from a female donor with Graves disease. The V gene is TRBV29-1, the J gene TRBJ1-1, with D possibly matching TRBD1 (5 bases). The CDR3 DNA reads as TGCACGGATCTGGGACCCAGGAACACTGAAGCTTTCTTT. Amino acids: CTDLGPRNTEAFF.